This TCR beta chain was sequenced during a study of cytotoxic CD8 clonotypes in ibrutinib-treated CLL. The germline V gene has CDR1 MDHEN and CDR2 SYDVKM. Trimming removed 2 bases from V and 1 base from J, with 6 bases in between. The CDR3 is made up of 14 amino acids. In regard to this clone: The antigen remains unidentified.

Points from the study as a whole: The study sampled sustained-remission and progressing patients at different times.

This table comes from immunoSEQ multiplex PCR, and its TCRdb copy is limited to in-frame clones, with some not included. Here the sample spans 60,000 to 70,000 clones, 57% being singletons. The sample consisted of PBMCs, taken after 12 months of ibrutinib treatment. The gene calls are TRBV28 and TRBJ2-1; D gene ambiguous. This clonotype was sampled from a human donor with chronic lymphocytic leukemia. CDR3 residues: CASSLRVSYNEQFF. CDR3 DNA: TGTGCCAGCAGTTTAAGGGTGTCCTACAATGAGCAGTTCTTC.